This record covers a single T cell receptor (beta chain). Its antigen is unknown. The V gene's germline CDR1 is MDHEN and CDR2 SYDVKM. The CDR3 runs 14 residues. V gave up 6 bases and J gave up 1 base, with 13 bases separating them. The sample originates from a study of cytomegalovirus exposure and HLA in healthy donors. General study results and limits: Immune exposure was documented only through CMV serostatus.

The primer mix had 60 Vbeta and 13 Jbeta primers. Using immunoSEQ multiplex PCR, the repertoire was profiled, and TCRdb retains in-frame clones only, with some absent. The sample holds under 150,000 clones; 80% to 85% are singletons and the top ten take about 2.5%. Specimen: PBMCs. The chain uses TRBV28 and TRBJ2-7; D is perhaps TRBD1 (5 bases). This sequence was found in a boy between 2 and 10 years old in good health and CMV-seronegative. DNA of the CDR3: TGTGCCAGCAGCCCCGCGGACATATCCTACGAGCAGTACTTC. Amino acid sequence: CASSPADISYEQYF.